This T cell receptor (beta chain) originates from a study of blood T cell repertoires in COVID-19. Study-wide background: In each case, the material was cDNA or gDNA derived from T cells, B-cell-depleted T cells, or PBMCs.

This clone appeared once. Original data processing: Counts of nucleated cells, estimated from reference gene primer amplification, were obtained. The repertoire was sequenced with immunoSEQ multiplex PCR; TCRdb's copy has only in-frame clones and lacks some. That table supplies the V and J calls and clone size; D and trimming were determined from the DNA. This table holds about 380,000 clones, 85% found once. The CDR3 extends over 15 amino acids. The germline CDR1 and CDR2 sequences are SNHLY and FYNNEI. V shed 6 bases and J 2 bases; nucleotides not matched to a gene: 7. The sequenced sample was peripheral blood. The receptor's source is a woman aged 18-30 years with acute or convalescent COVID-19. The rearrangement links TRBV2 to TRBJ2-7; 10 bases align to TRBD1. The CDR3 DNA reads TGTGCCAGCAGACCCGGGACAGGGGTTCCCTACGAGCAGTACTTC. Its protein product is CASRPGTGVPYEQYF.